The TCR beta chain described here comes from a study of T cell responses to AZD1222 COVID-19 vaccine. CDR3 length: 14 residues. Per germline, CDR1 SGHRS and CDR2 YFSETQ. V dropped 0 bases and J dropped 0 bases, with 6 bases sitting between them. Using immunoSEQ multiplex PCR, the repertoire was profiled, and TCRdb retains in-frame clones only, with some absent. The sample includes about 140,000 clones, approximately 89% seen only once; the top ten take about 3%. This clone was counted once. The antigen remains unidentified. Notes on the study in general: At baseline, just 5 or 6 AZD1222 recipients tested seropositive.

This rearrangement joins TRBV5-1 to TRBJ1-1; D is unclear. The material sequenced was peripheral blood, taken on day 0 of AZD1222 vaccination. The sequence derives from an adult in good health. CDR3 DNA: TGCGCCAGCAGCTTGGCGGGGATGAACACTGAAGCTTTCTTT. Translated, it gives CASSLAGMNTEAFF.